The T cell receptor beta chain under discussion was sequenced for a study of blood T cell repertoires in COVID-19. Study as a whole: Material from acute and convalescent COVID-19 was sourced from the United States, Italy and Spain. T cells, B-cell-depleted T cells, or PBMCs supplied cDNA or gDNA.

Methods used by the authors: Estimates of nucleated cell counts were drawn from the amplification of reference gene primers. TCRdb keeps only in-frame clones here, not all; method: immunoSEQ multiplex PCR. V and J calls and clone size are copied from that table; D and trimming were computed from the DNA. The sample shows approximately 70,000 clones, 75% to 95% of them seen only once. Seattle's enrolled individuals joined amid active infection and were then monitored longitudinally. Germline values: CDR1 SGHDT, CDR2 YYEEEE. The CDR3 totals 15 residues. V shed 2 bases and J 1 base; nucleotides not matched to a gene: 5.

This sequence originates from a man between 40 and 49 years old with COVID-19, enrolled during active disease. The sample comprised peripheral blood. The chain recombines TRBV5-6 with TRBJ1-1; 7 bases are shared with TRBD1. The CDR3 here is CASSFETGWNTEAFF. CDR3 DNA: TGTGCCAGCAGCTTCGAGACAGGGTGGAACACTGAAGCTTTCTTT.